The 13 T cell receptor beta chains below were found in one sample sequenced in a study of blood T cell repertoires in COVID-19. This table comes from immunoSEQ multiplex PCR, and its TCRdb copy is limited to in-frame clones, with some not included. The sample lists about 350,000 clones, roughly 86% occurring once. Sequences were obtained from PBMCs or T cells enriched from blood (not recorded which). These receptors came from a woman in her twenties or thirties who had been exposed to COVID-19.

V usage is TRBV7-9 and J usage is TRBJ1-1; the match to TRBD1 covers 12 bases. CDR1 is SEHNR and CDR2 is FQNEAQ in the germline V gene (reference sequence). This CDR3 is built from 16 residues. Unmatched junction bases numbered 9, after V lost 5 bases and J lost 5 bases. This CDR3 is CASSLGDRGRGTEAFF. The DNA for the CDR3 is TGTGCCAGCAGCCTGGGGGACAGGGGGCGAGGTACTGAAGCTTTCTTT.

The chain is built from TRBV28 and TRBJ1-1, with 7 nucleotides matching TRBD1. Germline CDR1 reads MDHEN; CDR2 reads SYDVKM. With 3 bases clipped from V and 4 bases from J, the junction kept 14 bases outside the gene matches. This CDR3 contains 17 residues. The CDR3 DNA reads TGTGCCAGCAGTTTTGGGTACGACGGAGGGGGCGGCACTGAAGCTTTCTTT. Amino acid sequence: CASSFGYDGGGGTEAFF.

The V and J genes are TRBV19 and TRBJ1-5; TRBD1 aligns across 9 bases. The germline gives CDR1 LNHDA, CDR2 SQIVND (reference sequence). The V and J ends lost 3 bases and 4 bases, in that order; junction bases with no gene match: 13. The CDR3 totals 18 residues. CDR3: CASSMGTGLRGGNQPQHF. The CDR3 nucleotides read TGTGCCAGTAGTATGGGGACAGGGTTAAGGGGTGGGAATCAGCCCCAGCATTTT. Drawing the rest from reference TRBV19 and TRBJ1-5, the complete variable domain is DGGITQSPKYLFRKEGQNVTLSCEQNLNHDAMYWYRQDPGQGLRLIYYSQIVNDFQKGDIAEGYSVSREKKESFPLTVTSAQKNPTAFYLCASSMGTGLRGGNQPQHFGDGTRLSIL.

This sequence joins TRBV27 and TRBJ2-7; TRBD1 matches at 9 bases. Germline values: CDR1 MNHEY, CDR2 SMNVEV (reference sequence). This CDR3 is built from 20 residues. J gave up 5 bases and V 5 bases, and 25 bases lay outside the gene matches. CDR3 coding DNA: TGTGCCAGCAGTCACCCACAGGCCCCGGGACAGGGCCAAATCTGGAACGAGCAGTACTTC. Translation gives CASSHPQAPGQGQIWNEQYF.

The gene calls are TRBV28 and TRBJ1-1, with D possibly matching TRBD1 (6 bases). The CDR3 consists of 14 residues. From germline, CDR1 is MDHEN and CDR2 SYDVKM. With 5 bases removed from V and 5 bases from J, the gap between germline ends came to 15 bases. The CDR3, as DNA: TGTGCCAGCAGTCGGACCAGGGGAGGGACTGAAGCTTTCTTT. Translation gives CASSRTRGGTEAFF.

The J gene is TRBJ2-3, the V gene TRBV7-2; D is perhaps TRBD2 (5 bases). This CDR3 is 15 amino acids long. Per germline, CDR1 SGHTA and CDR2 FQGNSA. V was trimmed by 5 bases and J by 5 bases, leaving 17 bases between them. This CDR3 is CASSLEGSVGDTQYF. In DNA, the CDR3 is TGTGCCAGCAGCCTAGAGGGTAGCGTGGGAGATACGCAGTATTTT.

This rearrangement joins TRBV19 to TRBJ2-3, with 13 bases aligning to TRBD2. CDR3 length: 17 residues. Germline V gene sequence: CDR1 LNHDA, CDR2 SQIVND (reference sequence). V lost 6 bases and J lost 0; bases outside the gene matches: 6. CDR3 in DNA: TGTGCCAGTAGGCGGACTAGCGGGAGAGCTAGCACAGATACGCAGTATTTT. This codes for CASRRTSGRASTDTQYF.

This rearrangement joins TRBV6-2 or TRBV6-3 to TRBJ1-1; D gene unclear. Trimming removed 0 bases from V and 0 bases from J, with 14 bases in between. The CDR3 spans 17 residues. Germline assignment: CDR1 MNHEY and CDR2 SVGEGT. CDR3 nucleotides: TGTGCCAGCAGTTACTCGATAGGTGCGGGCATGAACACTGAAGCTTTCTTT. Translated: CASSYSIGAGMNTEAFF.

In its sample, this clone was seen a few times. V gene TRBV15 combines with J gene TRBJ1-5; 8 bases are shared with TRBD1. CDR1 LNHNV and CDR2 YYDKDF come from the germline V gene (reference sequence). CDR3 length: 14 amino acids. Trimming cost V 3 bases and J 6 bases; bases outside gene matches: 4. The CDR3 loop reads CATSRDREAQPQHF. CDR3 coding DNA: TGTGCCACCAGCAGGGACAGGGAGGCTCAGCCCCAGCATTTT. Together with reference TRBV15 and TRBJ1-5, the CDR3 gives the full variable domain: DAMVIQNPRYQVTQFGKPVTLSCSQTLNHNVMYWYQQKSSQAPKLLFHYYDKDFNNEADTPDNFQSRRPNTSFCFLDIRSPGLGDTAMYLCATSRDREAQPQHFGDGTRLSIL.

The chain is built from TRBV4-2 and TRBJ1-3; D remains unclear. V shed 3 bases and J shed 0 bases, with 15 bases lying between them. CDR1 is LGHNA and CDR2 is YNFKEQ in the germline V gene. CDR3 length: 17 amino acids. This CDR3 reads CASSQRRETFSGNTIYF. Written as DNA, the CDR3 is TGTGCCAGCAGCCAGAGAAGGGAGACTTTCTCTGGAAACACCATATATTTT.

The rearrangement joins TRBV24-1 to TRBJ2-2; 9 bases agree with TRBD1. The CDR3 totals 16 residues. V dropped 4 bases and J dropped 5; count of bases not matched to a gene: 7. Germline V lookup: CDR1 KGHDR, CDR2 SFDVKD. This CDR3 reads CATSDPQGAQTGELFF. CDR3 coding DNA: TGTGCCACCAGTGACCCACAGGGGGCGCAAACCGGGGAGCTGTTTTTT.

This chain joins TRBV11-3 and TRBJ2-3; 8 nucleotides match TRBD2. V was pared by 3 bases and J by 1 base, with 3 bases of the junction left unmatched. CDR1 is SGHNT, CDR2 YENEEA, per germline. The CDR3 length is 15 residues. The CDR3 region has the DNA TGTGCCAGCAGCTTTAGCGGGGTGGGCACAGATACGCAGTATTTT. This translates into CASSFSGVGTDTQYF.

This clone occurred once. The chain recombines TRBV5-1 with TRBJ2-5; D not resolved. The CDR3 length is 15 residues. V was cut by 0 bases and J by 2 bases, with 11 bases left in between. Germline V gene sequence: CDR1 SGHRS, CDR2 YFSETQ. The DNA of the CDR3 is TGCGCCAGCAGCTTGGCCTTGAGCAGGCAAGAGACCCAGTACTTC. Translated: CASSLALSRQETQYF.